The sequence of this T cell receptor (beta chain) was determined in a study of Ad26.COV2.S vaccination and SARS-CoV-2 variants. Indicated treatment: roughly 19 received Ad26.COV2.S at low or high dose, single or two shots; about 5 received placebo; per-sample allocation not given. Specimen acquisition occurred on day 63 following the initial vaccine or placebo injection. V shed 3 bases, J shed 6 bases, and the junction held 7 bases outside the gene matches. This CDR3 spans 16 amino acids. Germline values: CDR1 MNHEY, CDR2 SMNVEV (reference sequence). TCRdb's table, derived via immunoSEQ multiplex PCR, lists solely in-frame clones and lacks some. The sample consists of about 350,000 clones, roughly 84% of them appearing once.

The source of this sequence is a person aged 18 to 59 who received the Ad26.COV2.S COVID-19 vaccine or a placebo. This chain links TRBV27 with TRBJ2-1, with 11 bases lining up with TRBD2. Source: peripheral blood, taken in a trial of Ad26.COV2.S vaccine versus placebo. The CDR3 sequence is CASSLDVAGGLNEQFF. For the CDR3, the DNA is TGTGCCAGCAGTTTGGATGTAGCGGGGGGGCTCAATGAGCAGTTCTTC.